A selection of T cell receptor beta chains follows, all from one sample in a study of shared clonotypes between healthy human individuals. Generated by immunoSEQ multiplex PCR, the TCRdb table keeps only in-frame clones and is missing some. The sample has about 710,000 clones, around 73% seen once. The sample comprised memory CD4+ T cells sorted from blood. The receptors shown here come from a woman in her twenties or thirties in good health. CDR3s include the opening cysteine and the closing phenylalanine or tryptophan. D genes are given only for firm matches. A row's size may be missing; if present it is once, few, many or a size class.

v_gene	d_gene	abundance	j_gene	CDR3aa	CDR3nt
TRBV5-1	TRBD2	NA	TRBJ2-7	CASSLGGTSGYEQYF	TGCGCCAGCAGCTTGGGCGGGACTAGCGGCTACGAGCAGTACTTC
TRBV6-1	NA	NA	TRBJ1-1	CASRALGMNTEAFF	TGTGCCAGCAGGGCACTAGGAATGAACACTGAAGCTTTCTTT
TRBV18	TRBD2	NA	TRBJ2-1	CASSRSGSSYNEQFF	TGTGCCAGCTCACGTAGCGGGAGCTCCTACAATGAGCAGTTCTTC
TRBV7-9	NA	NA	TRBJ2-1	CASSVAGDNEQFF	TGTGCCAGCAGCGTGGCAGGGGACAATGAGCAGTTCTTC
TRBV2	TRBD2	few	TRBJ2-2	CASSASGSIGELFF	TGTGCCAGCTCGGCTAGCGGGAGCATCGGGGAGCTGTTTTTT
TRBV28	NA	NA	TRBJ1-1	CASSLSQLEAFF	TGTGCCAGCAGTTTATCCCAACTTGAAGCTTTCTTT
TRBV28	TRBD1	NA	TRBJ1-5	CASRKTGGFQPQHF	TGTGCCAGCAGGAAAACAGGGGGCTTTCAGCCCCAGCATTTT
TRBV19	NA	NA	TRBJ1-4	CASSTVDSPANEKLFF	TGTGCCAGTAGTACCGTGGACTCACCAGCTAATGAAAAACTGTTTTTT
TRBV19	NA	NA	TRBJ1-3	CASSFTGAGNTIYF	TGTGCCAGTAGCTTCACAGGAGCTGGAAACACCATATATTTT
TRBV27	TRBD2	NA	TRBJ2-1	CASSFRLAGGYNEQFF	TGTGCCAGCAGTTTTCGGCTAGCGGGTGGCTACAATGAGCAGTTCTTC
TRBV19	TRBD2	NA	TRBJ2-1	CASSHFVSGRKNEQFF	TGTGCCAGTAGCCATTTTGTCAGCGGGAGGAAAAATGAGCAGTTCTTC
TRBV13	NA	NA	TRBJ2-7	CASSPGLTYEQYF	TGTGCCAGCAGCCCAGGTTTAACCTACGAGCAGTACTTC
TRBV6-5	NA	NA	TRBJ2-1	CASSGSLSSYNEQFF	TGTGCCAGCAGTGGAAGTTTAAGCTCCTACAATGAGCAGTTCTTC
TRBV7-9	TRBD2	few	TRBJ2-5	CASSFGAGGQETQYF	TGTGCCAGCAGCTTCGGTGCGGGGGGCCAAGAGACCCAGTACTTC
TRBV4-1	NA	NA	TRBJ1-4	CASSHGVSNNEKLFF	TGCGCCAGCAGCCATGGAGTCTCCAATAATGAAAAACTGTTTTTT
TRBV29-1	NA	NA	TRBJ2-3	CSVKKGPDTQYF	TGCAGCGTAAAGAAAGGGCCAGATACGCAGTATTTT
TRBV27	TRBD1	NA	TRBJ1-2	CASSAWTGKGYTF	TGTGCCAGCAGTGCCTGGACAGGGAAGGGCTACACCTTC
TRBV19	NA	NA	TRBJ1-2	CASKTGPYGYTF	TGTGCCAGTAAAACGGGACCCTATGGCTACACCTTC
TRBV11-3	TRBD2	NA	TRBJ2-1	CASSPSGLAGSNEQFF	TGTGCCAGCAGCCCAAGTGGACTAGCGGGAAGTAATGAGCAGTTCTTC
TRBV5-1	TRBD1	NA	TRBJ2-3	CASSWGDRGSADTQYF	TGCGCCAGCAGCTGGGGGGACAGGGGTTCGGCAGATACGCAGTATTTT
TRBV7-9	NA	NA	TRBJ2-5	CASGMYQETQYF	TGTGCCAGTGGGATGTACCAAGAGACCCAGTACTTC
TRBV4-2	TRBD2	NA	TRBJ2-5	CASSQEASGMSETQYF	TGTGCCAGCAGCCAAGAGGCTAGCGGGATGTCAGAGACCCAGTACTTC
TRBV19	NA	NA	TRBJ2-7	CASSSRTGREQYF	TGTGCCAGTAGTAGCCGGACTGGGCGGGAGCAGTACTTC
TRBV27	TRBD2	NA	TRBJ2-7	CASSSGTSGSRSHEQYF	TGTGCCAGCAGTTCGGGGACTAGCGGGAGCCGGTCCCACGAGCAGTACTTC
TRBV4-1	NA	many	TRBJ2-2	CASSQRTGELFF	TGCGCCAGCAGCCAAAGAACCGGGGAGCTGTTTTTT
TRBV6-1	TRBD1	NA	TRBJ1-1	CASSPTGVNTEAFF	TGTGCCAGCAGTCCCACAGGGGTGAACACTGAAGCTTTCTTT
TRBV6-1	TRBD2	NA	TRBJ2-3	CASSPGTSGSTQYF	TGTGCCAGCAGCCCCGGGACTAGCGGGAGTACGCAGTATTTT
TRBV29-1	NA	few	TRBJ1-3	CSVSGPGTDTIYF	TGCAGCGTTTCCGGGCCAGGCACGGACACCATATATTTT
TRBV27	NA	NA	TRBJ2-7	CASTPGPEKSYEQYF	TGTGCCAGCACGCCGGGCCCAGAAAAATCCTACGAGCAGTACTTC
TRBV11-1	NA	once	TRBJ2-7	CASPGPSGEQYF	TGTGCCAGCCCCGGGCCCTCAGGGGAGCAGTACTTC
TRBV28	TRBD2	NA	TRBJ2-7	CASRQSAGASEQYF	TGTGCCAGCAGGCAGTCAGCGGGAGCCAGCGAGCAGTACTTC
TRBV7-3	NA	few	TRBJ2-3	CASSLNIPTDTQYF	TGTGCCAGCAGCTTAAATATCCCGACAGATACGCAGTATTTT
TRBV27	NA	few	TRBJ1-2	CASSATGIGYTF	TGTGCCAGCAGTGCGACAGGAATTGGCTACACCTTC
TRBV28	NA	NA	TRBJ2-5	CASRNPRETQYF	TGTGCCAGCAGAAATCCACGGGAGACCCAGTACTTC
TRBV28	NA	few	TRBJ1-2	CASSFGQSVYGYTF	TGTGCCAGCAGTTTCGGACAGTCGGTATATGGCTACACCTTC